A selection of T cell receptor beta chains follows, all from one sample in a study of CD8+ T cells in alopecia areata. The table came from immunoSEQ multiplex PCR; TCRdb's copy has only in-frame clones and leaves some out. The sample lists 150,000 to 200,000 clones; roughly 60% were seen once. The specimen comprised CD4+ T cells sorted from blood, sampled at week 49, from a patient treated with tofacitinib. The receptors stem from a human donor with alopecia areata. Both conserved end residues are part of each CDR3. Each record gives: V gene, D gene, J gene, clone size, CDR3 DNA, CDR3 protein. The D gene is left open where the match is weak. Rows give clone size only sometimes, using once, few, many, or a class for an expanded clone.

TRBV4-3	NA	TRBJ2-3	NA	TGCGCCAGCAGCCAAGAAGTGTCCGGAGATACGCAGTATTTT	CASSQEVSGDTQYF
TRBV6-5	TRBD2	TRBJ2-3	few	TGTGCCAGCAGATTAGCGGGGGGGAGGACAGATACGCAGTATTTT	CASRLAGGRTDTQYF
TRBV5-6	TRBD1	TRBJ1-4	few	TGTGCCAGCAGCCGGAGCGGGACAGCTAATGAAAAACTGTTTTTT	CASSRSGTANEKLFF
TRBV7-7	NA	TRBJ2-1	NA	TGTGCCAGCAGCCAAGGTCTGGTCTTTCCCTACAATGAGCAGTTCTTC	CASSQGLVFPYNEQFF
TRBV4-3	NA	TRBJ2-7	NA	TGCGCCAGCAGCCAAGAAGTCCTCCCCGGCACGCAATTCTACGAGCAGTACTTC	CASSQEVLPGTQFYEQYF
TRBV2	TRBD2	TRBJ2-5	NA	TGTGCCAGCAGAAGTGGGGGGGAAGAGACCCAGTACTTC	CASRSGGEETQYF
TRBV5-1	TRBD2	TRBJ2-3	NA	TGCGCCAGCAGCTTGGTAGGACTAGCGGGGGCAGATACGCAGTATTTT	CASSLVGLAGADTQYF
TRBV5-1	NA	TRBJ2-7	NA	TGCGCCAGCGGGTCGCCCCGGGCCCCCTACGAGCAGTACTTC	CASGSPRAPYEQYF
TRBV5-8	TRBD1	TRBJ1-1	few	TGTGCCAGCAGCAAAAGGACAGGCGGGGACACTGAAGCTTTCTTT	CASSKRTGGDTEAFF
TRBV29-1	NA	TRBJ1-2	few	TGCAGCGTTGGCAGTCTCTATGGCTACACCTTC	CSVGSLYGYTF
TRBV29-1	TRBD1	TRBJ1-1	NA	TGCAGCGCCGAATGGGGACAGGAAGCTTTCTTT	CSAEWGQEAFF
TRBV5-1	TRBD1	TRBJ2-7	NA	TGCGCCAGCAATTCAGGGGGTGTCTCCTACGAGCAGTACTTC	CASNSGGVSYEQYF
TRBV15	NA	TRBJ1-5	few	TGTGCCACCAGCAGAGGGGCAGTAAATCAGCCCCAGCATTTT	CATSRGAVNQPQHF
TRBV5-4	TRBD1	TRBJ2-7	NA	TGTGCCAGCAGCTTCGGACAGGGGACTTCCTACGAGCAGTACTTC	CASSFGQGTSYEQYF
TRBV30	NA	TRBJ2-7	NA	TGTGCCTGGGGGGACGCGGACGAGCAGTACTTC	CAWGDADEQYF
TRBV30	TRBD1	TRBJ2-7	NA	TGTGCCTGGAGTGCTACGGGACAGCTCTACGAGCAGTACTTC	CAWSATGQLYEQYF
TRBV9	TRBD1	TRBJ1-2	few	TGTGCCAGCACGGTAACGGACAGGGGGCTTGGCTACACCTTC	CASTVTDRGLGYTF
TRBV7-8	TRBD2	TRBJ2-7	NA	TGTTCAACCAGCGGGGGGTCCTACGAGCAGTACTTC	CSTSGGSYEQYF
TRBV10-2	NA	TRBJ2-7	few	TGCGCCAGCAGTGATAAGGGGCATTACGAGCAGTACTTC	CASSDKGHYEQYF
TRBV29-1	NA	TRBJ1-1	NA	TGCAGCGGGGGACTCTTGACCACTGAAGCTTTCTTT	CSGGLLTTEAFF
TRBV5-1	TRBD2	TRBJ2-5	once	TGCGCCAGCAGCGCAGGACTAGCCCAAGAGACCCAGTACTTC	CASSAGLAQETQYF
TRBV29-1	TRBD1	TRBJ1-1	NA	TGCAGCGCCGACAGGGGACCGGACACTGAAGCTTTCTTT	CSADRGPDTEAFF
TRBV29-1	NA	TRBJ1-1	NA	TGCAGCGTTGTAAAGGGAGCCACTGAAGCTTTCTTT	CSVVKGATEAFF
TRBV30	NA	TRBJ2-5	NA	TGTGCCTGGAGTGTCGGAGGCTCACAAGAGACCCAGTACTTC	CAWSVGGSQETQYF
TRBV5-1	NA	TRBJ2-7	NA	TGCGCCAGCAGCTTGGAGTACTTCTACGAGCAGTACTTC	CASSLEYFYEQYF
TRBV11-2	NA	TRBJ2-7	few	TGTGCCAGCAGCTTAGGACCGAGTTGGGGGAGCTCCTACGAGCAGTACTTC	CASSLGPSWGSSYEQYF
TRBV19	NA	TRBJ2-2	few	TGTGCCAGTAGTGGTCTAGCGCAAACCGGGGAGCTGTTTTTT	CASSGLAQTGELFF
TRBV6-6	NA	TRBJ2-3	NA	TGTGCCAGCTCCCCCCCGGGCCTCACAGATACGCAGTATTTT	CASSPPGLTDTQYF
TRBV7-9	TRBD1	TRBJ1-1	few	TGTGCCAGCAGCGTGTCAGGGGGCACTGAAGCTTTCTTT	CASSVSGGTEAFF
TRBV5-1	TRBD1	TRBJ2-1	NA	TGCGCCAGCGGCCGGGACAGGGGGCGCCATGAGCAGTTCTTC	CASGRDRGRHEQFF
TRBV29-1	TRBD1	TRBJ2-1	NA	TGCAGCGTCAACCAGGGACAGTACAATGAGCAGTTCTTC	CSVNQGQYNEQFF
TRBV7-3	NA	TRBJ2-3	NA	TGTGCCAGCAGCTTAACGAACTCCCTGGATACGCAGTATTTT	CASSLTNSLDTQYF
TRBV6-5	NA	TRBJ2-7	once	TGTGCCAGCAGTCGTTCCACCGACCCTCCCTACGAGCAGTACTTC	CASSRSTDPPYEQYF
TRBV30	NA	TRBJ2-3	NA	TGTGCCTGGAATAATCAGGTTGTTTATACGCAGTATTTT	CAWNNQVVYTQYF
TRBV4-3	NA	TRBJ1-1	NA	TGCGCCAGCAGCCAAGATTGGCTCATGAACACTGAAGCTTTCTTT	CASSQDWLMNTEAFF
TRBV29-1	TRBD2	TRBJ2-7	NA	TGCAGCGTTGAACTCTCGGGGGGCGAGCAGTACTTC	CSVELSGGEQYF
TRBV29-1	NA	TRBJ2-7	NA	TGCAGCTACGGCGCCCCGGGTGAGCAGTACTTC	CSYGAPGEQYF
TRBV29-1	NA	TRBJ1-2	NA	TGCAGCGTTGATCAGCAGGGGCACTATGGCTACACCTTC	CSVDQQGHYGYTF
TRBV29-1	NA	TRBJ1-5	once	TGCAGCGTTGAGGGGAATCAGCCCCAGCATTTT	CSVEGNQPQHF
TRBV2	NA	TRBJ2-7	few	TGTGCCAGCAGCGTACGGGTCGTGACCTACGAGCAGTACTTC	CASSVRVVTYEQYF
TRBV5-1	NA	TRBJ2-5	NA	TGCGCCAGCAGTGGAGTGGCCGAAGAGACCCAGTACTTC	CASSGVAEETQYF
TRBV7-2	NA	TRBJ2-2	NA	TGTGCCAGCAGCTCACCTGGGACCGGGGAGCTGTTTTTT	CASSSPGTGELFF
TRBV10-2	NA	TRBJ2-1	NA	TGCGCCAGCAGGGAGGGCGGGGGCCGGTACAATGAGCAGTTCTTC	CASREGGGRYNEQFF
TRBV4-3	TRBD1	TRBJ2-3	few	TGCGCCAGCAGCCAAAGCCGGACAGGGTACACAGATACGCAGTATTTT	CASSQSRTGYTDTQYF
TRBV6-5	TRBD2	TRBJ2-3	NA	TGTGCCAGCAGGGGGACTAGCGCCCCCCCAGATACGCAGTATTTT	CASRGTSAPPDTQYF
TRBV5-1	NA	TRBJ1-1	few	TGCGCCAGCAGCTTGCCAGGGCTGGGAAACACTGAAGCTTTCTTT	CASSLPGLGNTEAFF